This T cell receptor beta chain was captured in a study of PD-L1 blockade in urothelial cancer. At the level of the study: It was around 2014 that patients started atezolizumab at 1,200 mg intravenously every 3 weeks.

Described time point: pretreatment peripheral blood. The V and J ends lost 1 base and 3 bases respectively, with 16 bases between them. CDR3 length equals 17 residues. The germline V gene encodes CDR1 LGHNA and CDR2 YSLEER. Profiled with immunoSEQ multiplex PCR; TCRdb holds only in-frame clones, not every one. The profile shows around 86,000 clones, 85% of them singletons. The source is a middle-aged man with urothelial cancer. The chain has TRBV4-3 and TRBJ1-3; weak D call: TRBD1 (6 bases). Sample: PBMCs, taken around atezolizumab (anti-PD-L1) treatment. CDR3 loop: CASSQARRGLDGNTIYF. The CDR3 coding sequence is TGCGCCAGCAGCCAAGCTCGTAGGGGGTTAGATGGAAACACCATATATTTT.